This T cell receptor (beta chain) derives from a study of T cells in Graves' hyperthyroidism and ophthalmopathy. RNA transcripts yielded amplified TCR beta CDR3 regions. HTBI primers were employed in a first-round RT-PCR of the TCR CDR3. TCRdb reanalysed the multiplex PCR reads using MiXCR and keeps one entry per CDR3 protein. The table has around 700,000 distinct CDR3 sequences, around a sixth seen once. The germline V gene has CDR1 PRHDT and CDR2 FYEKMQ (reference sequence). This CDR3 contains 17 residues. V was shortened by 4 bases and J by 3 bases, with 20 bases between the two germline ends. The PBMCs were taken from roughly 10 ml of fresh peripheral blood. This clonotype was observed a handful of times. Its antigen is as yet unknown. Whole-study results and caveats: Classification by a 13 V-J model distinguished ophthalmopathy from stable hyperthyroidism.

The sequence derives from a woman aged 45 to 65 with Graves' hyperthyroidism that later progressed to Graves' ophthalmopathy. The sample taken for sequencing was blood. The chain has TRBV13 and TRBJ2-3; either TRBD1 or TRBD2 may supply D (5 bases each). The CDR3 coding sequence is TGTGCCAGCAGCTACGCTCTTTTGGGGGAAGGAACAGATACGCAGTATTTT. Protein: CASSYALLGEGTDTQYF. Full variable domain (outside the CDR3, taken from reference TRBV13 and TRBJ2-3): AAGVIQSPRHLIKEKRETATLKCYPIPRHDTVYWYQQGPGQDPQFLISFYEKMQSDKGSIPDRFSAQQFSDYHSELNMSSLELGDSALYFCASSYALLGEGTDTQYFGPGTRLTVL.